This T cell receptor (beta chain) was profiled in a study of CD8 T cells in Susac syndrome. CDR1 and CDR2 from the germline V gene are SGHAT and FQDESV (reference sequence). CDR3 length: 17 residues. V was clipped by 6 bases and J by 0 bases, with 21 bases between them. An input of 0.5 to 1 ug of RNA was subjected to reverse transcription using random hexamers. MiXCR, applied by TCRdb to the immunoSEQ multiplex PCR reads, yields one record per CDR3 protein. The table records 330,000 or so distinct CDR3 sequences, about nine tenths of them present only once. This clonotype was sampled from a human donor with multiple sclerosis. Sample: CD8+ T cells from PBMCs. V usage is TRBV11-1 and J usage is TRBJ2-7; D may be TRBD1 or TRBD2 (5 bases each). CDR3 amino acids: CASRETFRRDGSYEQYF. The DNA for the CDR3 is TGTGCCAGCAGAGAAACCTTCCGCCGGGACGGCTCCTACGAGCAGTACTTC. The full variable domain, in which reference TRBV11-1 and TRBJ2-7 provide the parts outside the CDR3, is EAEVAQSPRYKITEKSQAVAFWCDPISGHATLYWYRQILGQGPELLVQFQDESVVDDSQLPKDRFSAERLKGVDSTLKIQPAELGDSAMYLCASRETFRRDGSYEQYFGPGTRLTVT.